The present T cell receptor (beta chain) was sequenced within a study of CD8 T cells in ankylosing spondylitis. Study-level findings and limits: Those disease-linked clones were CD8+; they were also relatively rare in peripheral blood. The study looked at matched synovial fluid samples from ankylosing spondylitis patients. Disease-linked clones were reported to be significantly enriched there. Apparently characteristic of ankylosing spondylitis blood was a TCR beta motif (about 8 highly homologous variants). Some of these motif variants have turned up before, in reports on reactive arthritis synovial fluid and blood.

This clonotype appeared many times. Its antigen is as yet unknown. Germline V gene data show CDR1 as MDHEN and CDR2 as SYDVKM. With 5 bases clipped from V and 9 bases from J, the junction kept 11 bases outside the gene matches. This CDR3 has 14 amino acids. 5'-RACE, quantitative and with molecular barcodes, yielded the TCR beta libraries. TCRdb recomputed calls from the 5' RACE reads with MiXCR, one row per CDR3 protein. The profile covers about 210,000 distinct CDR3 sequences, with 6% to 8.5% appearing a single time and 12% to 15% taken by the ten largest. This TCR derives from a male donor with ankylosing spondylitis. This chain uses TRBV28 with TRBJ1-1; 8 bases map to TRBD1. The material sequenced was blood, either unsorted or a sorted T cell fraction (not recorded which). DNA of the CDR3: TGTGCCAGCAGTCTCCTGCTGGGACAGGTGAAAGCTTTCTTT. Its protein is CASSLLLGQVKAFF.